What follows are 20 T cell receptor beta chains derived from one specimen sequenced in a study of human T cells and chemical hapten exposure. TCRdb reprocessed the RACE reads via MiXCR and lists one record per CDR3 protein. The table records 65,000 to 95,000 distinct CDR3 sequences, about 6.6% of them present only once. Regarding time point: patch test 2, 6 weeks after DPC sensitization. Treatment described: therapeutic diphenylcyclopropenone sensitization with weekly scalp DPC. The starting material was whole blood, obtained in connection with sensitization to the hapten diphenylcyclopropenone (DPC). These receptors originate from a woman in her twenties or thirties with alopecia areata. Some clones in this sample may be carry-over from other donors' samples.

This clonotype was picked up many times. This chain links TRBV7-2 with TRBJ2-3; D unresolved. Germline V gene data show CDR1 as SGHTA and CDR2 as FQGNSA. The CDR3 consists of 14 residues. Trimming pared 5 bases from V and 4 bases from J, leaving 13 bases between. The DNA for the CDR3 is TGTGCCAGCAGCCCTAAACTACGAGCAGATACGCAGTATTTT. Its translation is CASSPKLRADTQYF.

The chain combines TRBV20-1 with TRBJ1-4; D remains ambiguous. Trimming pared 0 bases from V and 8 bases from J, leaving 13 bases between. CDR3 length equals 14 residues. Germline V gene sequence: CDR1 DFQATT, CDR2 SNEGSKA (reference sequence). This chain's CDR3 is CSARDAGPLEKLFF. The CDR3, as DNA: TGCAGTGCTAGAGACGCAGGTCCCCTGGAAAAACTGTTTTTT.

In its sample, this clonotype was seen a few times. This chain joins TRBV7-2 and TRBJ2-1, with 10 bases matching TRBD2. Germline CDR1 SGHTA, CDR2 FQGNSA. This CDR3 region has 17 residues. V was clipped by 0 bases and J by 8 bases; unmatched bases: 10. The CDR3 nucleotides are TGTGCCAGCAGCTTAGCGCTCAGCGGGGGGGCAGTCGATGAGCAGTTCTTC. Translation: CASSLALSGGAVDEQFF. The full variable domain, its missing parts supplied by reference TRBV7-2 and TRBJ2-1, is GAGVSQSPSNKVTEKGKDVELRCDPISGHTALYWYRQSLGQGLEFLIYFQGNSAPDKSGLPSDRFSAERTGGSVSTLTIQRTQQEDSAVYLCASSLALSGGAVDEQFFGPGTRLTVL.

This clonotype was observed many times. The chain has TRBV3-1 and TRBJ2-2; D is uncertain. CDR1 LGHDT and CDR2 YNNKEL come from the germline V gene (reference sequence). Between the trimmed V and J ends, which lost 4 bases and 6 bases, there was a span of 12 bases. The CDR3 runs to 14 residues. The chain's CDR3 is CASSRGRIPGELFF. Here the CDR3 DNA reads TGTGCCAGCAGCCGGGGTAGAATTCCCGGGGAGCTGTTTTTT.

In DNA form, the CDR3 reads TGTGCCAGCAGTTTAGGGAGGTTGGGTAATAGCAATCAGCCCCAGCATTTT. Amino acid sequence: CASSLGRLGNSNQPQHF. V gene TRBV12-3 or TRBV12-4 combines with J gene TRBJ1-5, with D hard to call. V gave up 1 base and J gave up 0 bases, with 13 bases separating them. The CDR3 is 17 residues long.

The table lists this clonotype with many counts. This rearrangement joins TRBV29-1 to TRBJ1-2; 9 bases agree with TRBD1. CDR3 size: 19 residues. Unmatched junction bases numbered 22, after V lost 4 bases and J lost 4 bases. The germline gives CDR1 SQVTM, CDR2 ANQGSEA. CDR3 sequence reads: CSVGVYGLGQGKMSYGYTF. DNA for the CDR3: TGCAGCGTTGGAGTATACGGACTGGGACAGGGAAAGATGAGCTATGGCTACACCTTC.

The sample holds many counts of this clonotype. Written as DNA, the CDR3 is TGTGCCAGCAGTTACTCGGCGATCCGGGACAGGGGCGGCTACGAGCAGTACTTC. Translated, it gives CASSYSAIRDRGGYEQYF. This chain joins TRBV6-5 and TRBJ2-7; TRBD1 matches at 10 bases. This CDR3 has 18 amino acids. The V gene end was trimmed by 0 bases and the J gene end by 3 bases; junction bases not matched to a gene: 11. In germline, CDR1 is MNHEY, CDR2 SVGAGI.

The J gene is TRBJ2-5, the V gene TRBV18, with a tentative D call TRBD2 (5 bases). The CDR3 is made up of 13 amino acids. V lost 5 bases and J 7 bases, leaving 14 bases between the germline ends. Germline CDR1 KGHSH, CDR2 LQKENI. Here the CDR3 DNA reads TGTGCCAGCTCAAGGTCGGGGAAAGGGACCCAGTACTTC. It codes for CASSRSGKGTQYF.

The sample holds many counts of this clonotype. The chain recombines TRBV7-2 with TRBJ1-2, with D unclear. The CDR3 is 16 residues long. Per germline, CDR1 SGHTA and CDR2 FQGNSA. The V end lost 3 bases, the J end lost 4 bases, and 18 bases lay between the germline ends. CDR3 sequence (DNA): TGTGCCAGCAGCTTGATGAGTGAGGGCAGGTCCTATGGCTACACCTTC. Translated, it gives CASSLMSEGRSYGYTF. Drawing the rest from reference TRBV7-2 and TRBJ1-2, the complete variable domain is GAGVSQSPSNKVTEKGKDVELRCDPISGHTALYWYRQSLGQGLEFLIYFQGNSAPDKSGLPSDRFSAERTGGSVSTLTIQRTQQEDSAVYLCASSLMSEGRSYGYTFGSGTRLTVV.

The chain links TRBV7-2 to TRBJ1-5, with D hard to call. CDR1 and CDR2 from the germline V gene are SGHTA and FQGNSA. V lost 2 bases and J lost 0, with 5 bases in between. CDR3 size: 14 residues. CDR3 amino acids: CASSLSYSNQPQHF. The CDR3 DNA sequence: TGTGCCAGCAGCTTAAGCTATAGCAATCAGCCCCAGCATTTT.

The chain combines TRBV5-4 with TRBJ1-2; D possibly corresponds to TRBD1 (5 bases). Germline-derived CDR1 and CDR2 are SGHNT and YYREEE (reference sequence). This CDR3 is 14 amino acids long. Trimming pared 4 bases from V and 2 bases from J, leaving 12 bases between. The CDR3 DNA sequence: TGTGCCAGCAGCCGGGACGGACTAAACTATGGCTACACCTTC. Translation gives CASSRDGLNYGYTF. The complete variable domain, with remaining parts taken from reference TRBV5-4 and TRBJ1-2, reads ETGVTQSPTHLIKTRGQQVTLRCSSQSGHNTVSWYQQALGQGPQFIFQYYREEENGRGNFPPRFSGLQFPNYSSELNVNALELDDSALYLCASSRDGLNYGYTFGSGTRLTVV.

The V and J genes are TRBV11-2 and TRBJ2-2, with D tentatively TRBD2 (6 bases). Trimming pared 5 bases from V and 0 bases from J, leaving 16 bases between. The CDR3 sequence is 17 residues long. Germline values: CDR1 SGHAT, CDR2 FQNNGV. CDR3 coding DNA: TGTGCCAGCAGCACACCCAGCGGGCTGACGAACACCGGGGAGCTGTTTTTT. This gives the protein CASSTPSGLTNTGELFF.

This clonotype appeared many times. This chain links TRBV7-9 with TRBJ2-7; D tentatively fits TRBD1 or TRBD2 (6 bases each). There are 16 residues in the CDR3. The V gene lost 4 bases and the J gene lost 7 bases, with 23 bases spanning the gap. Germline V lookup: CDR1 SEHNR, CDR2 FQNEAQ (reference sequence). Here the CDR3 reads CASSSTEGGVSNEQYF. As DNA, the CDR3 is TGTGCCAGCAGCTCCACGGAGGGGGGAGTGTCTAATGAGCAGTACTTC.

This clonotype has a count of ten or more. The chain uses TRBV9 and TRBJ2-4; a possible D gene is TRBD1 (6 bases). Trimming cost V 0 bases and J 8 bases, with 12 bases left between them. The CDR3 spans 14 residues. CDR1 and CDR2 from the germline V gene are SGDLS and YYNGEE. For the CDR3, the DNA is TGTGCCAGCAGCGTAGGAGACAGGCTGGACATTCAGTACTTC. Protein product: CASSVGDRLDIQYF. The variable domain in full, completed from reference TRBV9 and TRBJ2-4, reads DSGVTQTPKHLITATGQRVTLRCSPRSGDLSVYWYQQSLDQGLQFLIQYYNGEERAKGNILERFSAQQFPDLHSELNLSSLELGDSALYFCASSVGDRLDIQYFGAGTRLSVL.

This clonotype was counted at least ten times. The gene calls are TRBV7-6 and TRBJ1-5; the D gene is possibly TRBD1 (6 bases). Germline loops: CDR1 SGHVS, CDR2 FNYEAQ. Trimming took 5 bases from V and 0 from J, leaving 14 bases between them. This CDR3 is built from 16 residues. In DNA form, the CDR3 reads TGTGCCAGCAGCCCCGGGACACCGTATAGCAATCAGCCCCAGCATTTT. Its protein product is CASSPGTPYSNQPQHF.

This clonotype occurred many times. The chain has TRBV11-2 and TRBJ1-2; 12 bases match TRBD1. Germline CDR1 is SGHAT and CDR2 is FQNNGV. The J segment lost 0 bases and the V segment lost 6 bases, leaving 8 bases of the junction unmatched. This CDR3 has 17 residues. The CDR3 coding sequence is TGTGCCAGCAGACCCGGGACAGGGGGCCTCTCTAACTATGGCTACACCTTC. Encoded protein: CASRPGTGGLSNYGYTF. The whole variable domain, remainder taken from reference TRBV11-2 and TRBJ1-2, is EAGVAQSPRYKIIEKRQSVAFWCNPISGHATLYWYQQILGQGPKLLIQFQNNGVVDDSQLPKDRFSAERLKGVDSTLKIQPAKLEDSAVYLCASRPGTGGLSNYGYTFGSGTRLTVV.

The chain couples TRBV6-5 to TRBJ1-2, with 8 positions matching TRBD1. This CDR3 is 14 amino acids long. From germline, CDR1 is MNHEY and CDR2 SVGAGI. V shed 2 bases, J shed 2 bases, and the junction held 1 base outside the gene matches. CDR3 loop: CASSYRTGNYGYTF. In DNA, the CDR3 is TGTGCCAGCAGTTACAGGACAGGGAACTATGGCTACACCTTC.

Comment on this clonotype: Germline is not matched at one junction end, which may reflect a read error. The V gene is TRBV2, the J gene TRBJ1-4; D not certain. The germline gives CDR1 SNHLY, CDR2 FYNNEI. The CDR3 contains 20 residues. CDR3 nucleotides: TGTGCCAGCAGTGAAGCGCTACCCTACTTTGGACGGGCAACTAATGAAAAACTGTCTTTT. Protein product: CASSEALPYFGRATNEKLSF.

In this sample, this clonotype turned up many times. The J gene is TRBJ2-7, the V gene TRBV5-1; TRBD2 matches 7 bases. The J segment lost 8 bases and the V segment lost 0 bases, leaving 11 bases of the junction unmatched. This CDR3 spans 15 amino acids. CDR1 and CDR2 (germline): SGHRS, YFSETQ. This chain's CDR3 is CASSLDSGGVIQQYF. The CDR3 DNA follows: TGCGCCAGCAGCTTGGATTCGGGGGGAGTGATCCAGCAGTACTTC.

This clonotype was observed at least ten times. The chain couples TRBV5-5 to TRBJ2-3, with a weak D call TRBD2 (6 bases). The V end was cut by 4 bases, the J end by 1 base, with 16 bases between. The CDR3 runs 16 residues. CDR1 SGHKS and CDR2 YYEKEE come from the germline V gene (reference sequence). CDR3 amino acids: CASSPRGRGGTDTQYF. The CDR3 region has the DNA TGTGCCAGCAGCCCGCGGGGCCGTGGGGGCACAGATACGCAGTATTTT.